This T cell receptor (beta chain) was sequenced during a study of Ad26.COV2.S vaccination and SARS-CoV-2 variants. This CDR3 is built from 15 residues. Germline assignment: CDR1 SGHAT and CDR2 FQNNGV. After removal of 0 bases from V and 4 bases from J, the junction contained 4 bases not matched to a gene. Treatment given: around 19 received Ad26.COV2.S at low or high dose, single or two shots; five or six received placebo; per-sample allocation not given. Specimens were obtained on day 63 following the first vaccine or placebo injection. Using immunoSEQ multiplex PCR, the repertoire was profiled, and TCRdb retains in-frame clones only, with some absent. The sample shows about 460,000 clones, approximately 90% of them seen only once.

The sequence came from a person aged 18 to 65 who received the Ad26.COV2.S COVID-19 vaccine or a placebo. This rearrangement joins TRBV11-2 to TRBJ2-7; 9 nucleotides align to TRBD2. The sequencing here drew on peripheral blood, taken in a trial of Ad26.COV2.S vaccine versus placebo. The DNA of the CDR3 is TGTGCCAGCAGCTTAGAGATAGCGGGAGCGTACGAGCAGTACTTC. This sequence encodes CASSLEIAGAYEQYF.